Here is one TCR beta chain with its context. Germline CDR1 SEHNR, CDR2 FQNEAQ (reference sequence). The CDR3 covers 14 residues. Trimming removed 2 bases from V and 3 bases from J, with 8 bases in between. The source of the sample is a study of cytomegalovirus exposure and HLA in healthy donors. PCR used 60 Vbeta primers and 13 Jbeta primers. Data came from immunoSEQ multiplex PCR; TCRdb stores just in-frame clones and leaves some out. The sample includes under 200,000 clones, roughly four fifths of them seen just once. The sample comprised PBMCs. The chain uses TRBV7-9 and TRBJ1-3, with D perhaps matching TRBD1 (6 bases). This TCR derives from a woman aged 18-29 years in good health and CMV-seronegative. The CDR3 reads CASSLNRVGNTIYF. The CDR3 nucleotides read TGTGCCAGCAGCTTAAACAGGGTTGGAAACACCATATATTTT.